This TCR beta chain was obtained from a study of blood T cell repertoires in COVID-19. Study in general: COVID-19 samples, acute and convalescent, were from the United States, Italy and Spain. T cells, B-cell-depleted T cells, or PBMCs provided the cDNA or gDNA that served as material.

How the authors handled the data: Counts of nucleated cells, estimated from reference gene primer amplification, were obtained. Produced via immunoSEQ multiplex PCR; TCRdb's table is partial and in-frame only. D and trimming were read from the DNA, whereas the V and J calls and clone size are those reported in that table. The table shows 60,000 to 70,000 clones, with around 88% occurring only once. Germline V CDR1 and CDR2: LGHDT, YNNKEL (reference sequence). The junction had 7 bases not matched to a gene; V was cut back by 4 bases and J by 1 base. This CDR3 is 16 amino acids long. Sequencing was performed on peripheral blood. This TCR came from a man aged 40-49 years with COVID-19, enrolled during active disease. The rearrangement joins TRBV3-1 (or the pseudogene TRBV3-2) to TRBJ1-1; TRBD1 aligns across 9 bases. CDR3 sequence reads: CASSLVPGQGNTEAFF. The CDR3 nucleotides are TGTGCCAGCAGCCTCGTCCCGGGACAGGGGAACACTGAAGCTTTCTTT.